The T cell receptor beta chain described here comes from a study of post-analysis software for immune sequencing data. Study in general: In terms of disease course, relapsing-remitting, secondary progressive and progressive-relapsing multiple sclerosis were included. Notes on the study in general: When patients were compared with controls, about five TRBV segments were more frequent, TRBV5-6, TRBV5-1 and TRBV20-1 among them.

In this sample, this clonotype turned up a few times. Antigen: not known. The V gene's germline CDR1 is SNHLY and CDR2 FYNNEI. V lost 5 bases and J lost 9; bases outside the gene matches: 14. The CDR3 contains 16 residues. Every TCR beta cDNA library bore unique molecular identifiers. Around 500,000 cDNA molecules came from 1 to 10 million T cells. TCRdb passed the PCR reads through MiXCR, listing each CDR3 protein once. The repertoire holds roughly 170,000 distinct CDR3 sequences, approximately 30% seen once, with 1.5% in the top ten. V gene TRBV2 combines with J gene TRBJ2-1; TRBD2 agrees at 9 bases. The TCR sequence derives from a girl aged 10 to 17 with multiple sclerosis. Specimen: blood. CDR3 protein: CASSPPGAREGSEQFF. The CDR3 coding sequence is TGTGCCAGCAGTCCACCCGGGGCGCGGGAGGGGAGTGAGCAGTTCTTC.